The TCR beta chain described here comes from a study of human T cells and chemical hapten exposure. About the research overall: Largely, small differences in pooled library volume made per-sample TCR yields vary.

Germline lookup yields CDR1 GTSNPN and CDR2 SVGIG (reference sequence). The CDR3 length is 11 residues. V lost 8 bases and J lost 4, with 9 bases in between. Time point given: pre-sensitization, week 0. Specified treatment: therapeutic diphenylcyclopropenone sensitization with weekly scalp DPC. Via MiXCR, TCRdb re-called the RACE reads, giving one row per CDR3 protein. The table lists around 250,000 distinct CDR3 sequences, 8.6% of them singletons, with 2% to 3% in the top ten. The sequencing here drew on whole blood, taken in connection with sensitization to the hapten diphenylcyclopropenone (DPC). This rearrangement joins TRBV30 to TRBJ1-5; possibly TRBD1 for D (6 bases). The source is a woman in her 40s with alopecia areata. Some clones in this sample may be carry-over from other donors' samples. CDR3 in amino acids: CAGGQNQPQHF. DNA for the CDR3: TGTGCCGGTGGACAGAATCAGCCCCAGCATTTT.